This T cell receptor beta chain comes out of a study of T cell responses to AZD1222 COVID-19 vaccine. With respect to this clone: Its antigen is not known.

Overall study results and limits: Among vaccine-associated CD4 TCRs, coverage spanned spike, with dominance at 160-218 and 743-854.

Assay: immunoSEQ multiplex PCR; the TCRdb copy retains only in-frame clones and omits some. The table lists 150,000 to 200,000 clones, about 94% of them singletons. V dropped 8 bases and J dropped 6; count of bases not matched to a gene: 9. The germline V gene encodes CDR1 MGHDK and CDR2 SYGVNS. The CDR3 loop spans 13 amino acids. The V gene is TRBV25-1, the J gene TRBJ2-7; TRBD2 matches at 8 bases. The clonotype originates from an adult in good health. The source was peripheral blood, collected on day 0 of AZD1222 vaccination. The CDR3 nucleotides are TGTGCCAGCGGCGAGGCCGGGAGGGGCGAGCAGTACTTC. This codes for CASGEAGRGEQYF.